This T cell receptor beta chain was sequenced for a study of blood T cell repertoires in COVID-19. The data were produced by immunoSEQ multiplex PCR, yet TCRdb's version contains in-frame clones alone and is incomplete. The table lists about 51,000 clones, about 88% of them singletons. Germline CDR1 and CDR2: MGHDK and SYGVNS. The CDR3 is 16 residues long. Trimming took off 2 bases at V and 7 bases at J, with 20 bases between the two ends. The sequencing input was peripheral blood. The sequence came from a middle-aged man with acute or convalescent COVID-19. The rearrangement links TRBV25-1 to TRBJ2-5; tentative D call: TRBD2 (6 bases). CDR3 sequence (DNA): TGTGCCAGCAGTGAAGTTTGGGGACCATGGGGAGGGACCCAGTACTTC. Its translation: CASSEVWGPWGGTQYF.